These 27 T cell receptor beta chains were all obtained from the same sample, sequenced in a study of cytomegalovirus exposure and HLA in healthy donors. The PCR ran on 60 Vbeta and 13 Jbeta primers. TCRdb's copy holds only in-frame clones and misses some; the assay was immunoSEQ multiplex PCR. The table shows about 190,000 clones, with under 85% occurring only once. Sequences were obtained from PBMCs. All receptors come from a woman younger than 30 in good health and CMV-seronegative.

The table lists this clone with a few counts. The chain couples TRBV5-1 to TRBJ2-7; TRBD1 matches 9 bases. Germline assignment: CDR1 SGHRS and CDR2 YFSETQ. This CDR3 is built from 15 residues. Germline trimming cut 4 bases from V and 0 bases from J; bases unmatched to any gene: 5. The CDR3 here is CASSPGTGHSYEQYF. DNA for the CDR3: TGCGCCAGCAGCCCGGGGACAGGGCACTCCTACGAGCAGTACTTC.

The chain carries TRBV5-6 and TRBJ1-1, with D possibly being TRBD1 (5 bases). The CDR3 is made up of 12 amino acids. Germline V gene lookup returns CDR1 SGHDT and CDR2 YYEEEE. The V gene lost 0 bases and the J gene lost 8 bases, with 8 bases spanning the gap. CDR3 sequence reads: CASSLARTEAFF. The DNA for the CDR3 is TGTGCCAGCAGCTTGGCAAGGACAGAAGCTTTCTTT.

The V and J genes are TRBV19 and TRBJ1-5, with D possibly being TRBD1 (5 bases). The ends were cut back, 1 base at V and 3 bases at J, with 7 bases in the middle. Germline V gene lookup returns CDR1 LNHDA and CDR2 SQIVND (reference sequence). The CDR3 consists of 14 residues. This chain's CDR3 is CASSIGGHNQPQHF. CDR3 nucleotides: TGTGCCAGTAGTATAGGGGGCCACAATCAGCCCCAGCATTTT.

The CDR3 protein is CSVEDGGLWRGYTF. CDR3 nucleotide sequence: TGCAGCGTTGAAGATGGAGGTCTCTGGCGGGGCTACACCTTC. The rearrangement uses TRBV29-1 and TRBJ1-2, with D uncertain. Germline V gene sequence: CDR1 SQVTM, CDR2 ANQGSEA. This CDR3 has 14 residues. V lost 0 bases, J lost 8 bases, and 16 bases lay in between. The full variable domain, its missing parts supplied by reference TRBV29-1 and TRBJ1-2, is SAVISQKPSRDICQRGTSLTIQCQVDSQVTMMFWYRQQPGQSLTLIATANQGSEATYESGFVIDKFPISRPNLTFSTLTVSNMSPEDSSIYLCSVEDGGLWRGYTFGSGTRLTVV.

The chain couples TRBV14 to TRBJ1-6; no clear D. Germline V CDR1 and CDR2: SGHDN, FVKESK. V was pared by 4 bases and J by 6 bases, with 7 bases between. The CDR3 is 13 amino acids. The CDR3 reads CASSRQLNSPLHF. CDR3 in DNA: TGTGCCAGCAGCCGCCAACTTAATTCACCCCTCCACTTT.

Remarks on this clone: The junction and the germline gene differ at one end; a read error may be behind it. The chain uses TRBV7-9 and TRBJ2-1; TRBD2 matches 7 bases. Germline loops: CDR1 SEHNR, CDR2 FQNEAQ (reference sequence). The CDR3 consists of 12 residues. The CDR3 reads CSSSLGAGEQFF. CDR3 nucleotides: TGTTCCAGCAGCTTAGGAGCGGGAGAGCAGTTCTTC.

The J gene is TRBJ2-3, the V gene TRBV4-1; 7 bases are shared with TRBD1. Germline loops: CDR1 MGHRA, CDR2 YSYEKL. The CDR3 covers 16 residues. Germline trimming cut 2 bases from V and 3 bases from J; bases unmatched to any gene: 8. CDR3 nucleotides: TGCGCCAGCAGCCAATCCCGACAGGGATTAACAGATACGCAGTATTTT. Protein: CASSQSRQGLTDTQYF.

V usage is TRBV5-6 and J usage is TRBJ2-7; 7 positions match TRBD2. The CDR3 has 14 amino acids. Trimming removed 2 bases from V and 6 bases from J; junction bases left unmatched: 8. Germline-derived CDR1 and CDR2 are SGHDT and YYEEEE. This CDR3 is CASSFPSGGFEQYF. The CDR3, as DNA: TGTGCCAGCAGCTTCCCTAGCGGTGGTTTCGAGCAGTACTTC.

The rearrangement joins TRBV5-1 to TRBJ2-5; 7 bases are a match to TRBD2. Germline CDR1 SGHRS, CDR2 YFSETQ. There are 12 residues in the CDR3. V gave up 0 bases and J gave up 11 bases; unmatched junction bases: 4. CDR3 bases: TGCGCCAGCAGCTTGGAGGCGGGGGAGCAGTACTTC. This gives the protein CASSLEAGEQYF.

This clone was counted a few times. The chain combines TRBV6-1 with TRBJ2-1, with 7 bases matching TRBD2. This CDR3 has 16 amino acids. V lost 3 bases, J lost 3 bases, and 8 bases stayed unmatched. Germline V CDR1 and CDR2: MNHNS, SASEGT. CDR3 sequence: CASSERGGGYYNEQFF. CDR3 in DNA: TGTGCCAGCAGTGAGCGGGGCGGGGGATACTACAATGAGCAGTTCTTC.

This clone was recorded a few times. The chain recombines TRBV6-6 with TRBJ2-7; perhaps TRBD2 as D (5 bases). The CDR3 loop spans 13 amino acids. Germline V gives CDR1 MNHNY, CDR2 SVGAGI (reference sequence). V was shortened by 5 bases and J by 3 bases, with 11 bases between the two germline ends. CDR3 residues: CASSRGTNYEQYF. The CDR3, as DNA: TGTGCCAGCAGTCGGGGAACCAACTACGAGCAGTACTTC.

CDR3 DNA: TGTGCCAGCACCAACCCGGTAGGCAGGGGGCCCCCTGAAGCTTTCTTT. It is translated as CASTNPVGRGPPEAFF. V and J are TRBV28 and TRBJ1-1; 8 bases align to TRBD1. Losses at the gene ends were 7 bases for V and 6 bases for J; bases not matched to a gene: 16. The CDR3 length is 16 residues. Per germline, CDR1 MDHEN and CDR2 SYDVKM.

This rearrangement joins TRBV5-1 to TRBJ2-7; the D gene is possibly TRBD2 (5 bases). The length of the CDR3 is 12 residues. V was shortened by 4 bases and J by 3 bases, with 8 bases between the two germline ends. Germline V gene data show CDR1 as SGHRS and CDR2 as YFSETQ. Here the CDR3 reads CASSDEGYEQYF. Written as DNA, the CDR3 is TGCGCCAGCAGCGACGAGGGCTACGAGCAGTACTTC.

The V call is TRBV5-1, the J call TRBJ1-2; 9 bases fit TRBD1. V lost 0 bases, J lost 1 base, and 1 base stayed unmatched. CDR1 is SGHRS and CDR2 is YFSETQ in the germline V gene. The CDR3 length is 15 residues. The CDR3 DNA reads TGCGCCAGCAGCTTGGGGACAGGGGATAACTATGGCTACACCTTC. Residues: CASSLGTGDNYGYTF. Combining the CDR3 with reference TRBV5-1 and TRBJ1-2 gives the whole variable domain KAGVTQTPRYLIKTRGQQVTLSCSPISGHRSVSWYQQTPGQGLQFLFEYFSETQRNKGNFPGRFSGRQFSNSRSEMNVSTLELGDSALYLCASSLGTGDNYGYTFGSGTRLTVV.

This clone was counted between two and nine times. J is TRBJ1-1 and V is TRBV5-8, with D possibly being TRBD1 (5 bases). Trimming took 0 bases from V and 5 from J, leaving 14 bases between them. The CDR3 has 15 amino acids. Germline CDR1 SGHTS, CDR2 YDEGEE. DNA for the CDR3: TGTGCCAGCAGCTTGGTTGTAGGGGCTGGAACTGAAGCTTTCTTT. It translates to CASSLVVGAGTEAFF.

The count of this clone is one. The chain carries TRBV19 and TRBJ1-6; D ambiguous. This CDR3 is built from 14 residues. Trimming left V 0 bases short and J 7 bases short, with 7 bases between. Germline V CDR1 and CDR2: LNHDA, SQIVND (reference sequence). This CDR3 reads CASSIERENSPLHF. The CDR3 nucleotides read TGTGCCAGTAGTATAGAGAGGGAGAATTCACCCCTCCACTTT.

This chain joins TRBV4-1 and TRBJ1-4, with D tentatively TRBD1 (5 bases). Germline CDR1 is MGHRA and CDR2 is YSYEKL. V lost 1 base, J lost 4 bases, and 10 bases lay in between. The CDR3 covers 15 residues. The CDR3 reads CASSQAGLNNEKLFF. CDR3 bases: TGCGCCAGCAGCCAAGCAGGGTTGAATAATGAAAAACTGTTTTTT.

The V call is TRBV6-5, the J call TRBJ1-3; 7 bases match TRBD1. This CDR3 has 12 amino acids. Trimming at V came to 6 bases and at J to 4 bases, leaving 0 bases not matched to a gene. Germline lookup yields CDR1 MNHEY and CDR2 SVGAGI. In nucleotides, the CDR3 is TGTGCCAGCAGGACAGGGGGAAACACCATATATTTT. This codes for CASRTGGNTIYF.

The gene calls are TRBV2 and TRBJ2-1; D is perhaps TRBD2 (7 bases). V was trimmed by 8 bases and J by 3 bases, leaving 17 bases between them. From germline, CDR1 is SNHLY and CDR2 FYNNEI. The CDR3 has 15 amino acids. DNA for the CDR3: TGTGCCAGCGGGGAGGGGGGGGCAGGCTACAATGAGCAGTTCTTC. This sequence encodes CASGEGGAGYNEQFF.

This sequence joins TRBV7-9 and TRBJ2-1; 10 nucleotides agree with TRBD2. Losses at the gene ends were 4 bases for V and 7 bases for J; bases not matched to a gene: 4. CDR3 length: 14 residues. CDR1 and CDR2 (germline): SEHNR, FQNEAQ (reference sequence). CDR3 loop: CASSSPGLANEQFF. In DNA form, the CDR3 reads TGTGCCAGCAGCTCTCCGGGACTAGCGAATGAGCAGTTCTTC. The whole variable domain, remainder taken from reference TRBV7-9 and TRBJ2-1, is DTGVSQNPRHKITKRGQNVTFRCDPISEHNRLYWYRQTLGQGPEFLTYFQNEAQLEKSRLLSDRFSAERPKGSFSTLEIQRTEQGDSAMYLCASSSPGLANEQFFGPGTRLTVL.

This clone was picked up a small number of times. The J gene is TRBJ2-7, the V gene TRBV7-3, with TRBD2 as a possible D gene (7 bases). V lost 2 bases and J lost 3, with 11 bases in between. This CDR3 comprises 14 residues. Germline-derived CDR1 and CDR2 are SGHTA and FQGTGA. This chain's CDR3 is CASSLGGGGYEQYF. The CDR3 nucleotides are TGTGCCAGCAGCTTAGGCGGGGGCGGCTACGAGCAGTACTTC.

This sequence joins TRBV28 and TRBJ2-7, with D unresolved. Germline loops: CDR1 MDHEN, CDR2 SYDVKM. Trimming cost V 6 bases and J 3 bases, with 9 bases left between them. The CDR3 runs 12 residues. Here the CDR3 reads CASRESIYEQYF. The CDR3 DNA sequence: TGTGCCAGCAGGGAGAGCATCTACGAGCAGTACTTC.

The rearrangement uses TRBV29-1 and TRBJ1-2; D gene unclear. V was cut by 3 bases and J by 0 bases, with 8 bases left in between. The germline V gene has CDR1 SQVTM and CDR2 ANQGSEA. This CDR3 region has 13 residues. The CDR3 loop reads CSVDRVSNYGYTF. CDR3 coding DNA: TGCAGCGTTGACCGGGTGTCTAACTATGGCTACACCTTC. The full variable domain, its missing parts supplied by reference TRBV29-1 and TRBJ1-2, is SAVISQKPSRDICQRGTSLTIQCQVDSQVTMMFWYRQQPGQSLTLIATANQGSEATYESGFVIDKFPISRPNLTFSTLTVSNMSPEDSSIYLCSVDRVSNYGYTFGSGTRLTVV.

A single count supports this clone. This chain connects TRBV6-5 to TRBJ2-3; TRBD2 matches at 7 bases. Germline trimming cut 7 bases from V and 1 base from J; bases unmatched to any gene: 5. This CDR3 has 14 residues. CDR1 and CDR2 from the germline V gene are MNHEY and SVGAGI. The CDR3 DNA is TGTGCCAGCACGGAGCGGGGCGGCACAGATACGCAGTATTTT. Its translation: CASTERGGTDTQYF.

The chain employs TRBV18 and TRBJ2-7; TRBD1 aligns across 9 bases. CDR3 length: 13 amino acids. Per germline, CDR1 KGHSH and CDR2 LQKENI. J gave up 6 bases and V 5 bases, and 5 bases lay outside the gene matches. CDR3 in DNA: TGTGCCAGCTCAGCCTCGACAGGGGGCGAGCAGTACTTC. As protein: CASSASTGGEQYF.

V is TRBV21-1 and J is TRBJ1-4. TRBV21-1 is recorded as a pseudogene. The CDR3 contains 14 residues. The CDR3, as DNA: TGTGCCAGCAGCAAAGGAGGTCCCTTTGAAAAACTGTTTTTT. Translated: CASSKGGPFEKLFF.

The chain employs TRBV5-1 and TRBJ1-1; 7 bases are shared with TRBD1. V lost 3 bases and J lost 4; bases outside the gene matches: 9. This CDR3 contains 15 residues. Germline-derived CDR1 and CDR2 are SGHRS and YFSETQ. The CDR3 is CASSWTGGESTEAFF. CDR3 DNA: TGCGCCAGCAGCTGGACAGGAGGGGAGAGCACTGAAGCTTTCTTT.